This T cell receptor (beta chain) came from a study of regulatory T cells in long-lasting Graves disease. Comment on this clonotype: The antigen is unknown.

Arm-PCR of CDR3 regions and iRepertoire HTBI primers were used to build TCR beta libraries. TCRdb itself ran the multiplex PCR reads through MiXCR, one entry per CDR3 protein. The table lists roughly 500,000 distinct CDR3 sequences, approximately 23% of them singletons, with roughly 13% in the top ten. Whole-study findings and limits: Fewer public clonotypes were shared by new patients (approximately 1,000) than by persistent patients (about 3,000).

Germline V gene sequence: CDR1 SGHRS, CDR2 YFSETQ. Trimming stripped 7 bases from V and 3 bases from J, with 17 bases between. This CDR3 comprises 14 residues. This sample's time point: persistent/refractory GD, antithyroid drugs over 5 years with positive TRAb. Following extraction of RNA from PBMCs, that RNA was used to make the TCR library. Sequenced here: peripheral blood mononuclear cells (PBMCs), sampled when the disease was refractory, from a patient treated with antithyroid drugs. The source is a female donor with Graves disease. The V gene is TRBV5-1, the J gene TRBJ2-7; a possible D gene is TRBD2 (6 bases). The CDR3 loop is CASRITGSDYEQYF. The DNA for the CDR3 is TGCGCCAGCCGGATAACCGGGAGTGACTACGAGCAGTACTTC.